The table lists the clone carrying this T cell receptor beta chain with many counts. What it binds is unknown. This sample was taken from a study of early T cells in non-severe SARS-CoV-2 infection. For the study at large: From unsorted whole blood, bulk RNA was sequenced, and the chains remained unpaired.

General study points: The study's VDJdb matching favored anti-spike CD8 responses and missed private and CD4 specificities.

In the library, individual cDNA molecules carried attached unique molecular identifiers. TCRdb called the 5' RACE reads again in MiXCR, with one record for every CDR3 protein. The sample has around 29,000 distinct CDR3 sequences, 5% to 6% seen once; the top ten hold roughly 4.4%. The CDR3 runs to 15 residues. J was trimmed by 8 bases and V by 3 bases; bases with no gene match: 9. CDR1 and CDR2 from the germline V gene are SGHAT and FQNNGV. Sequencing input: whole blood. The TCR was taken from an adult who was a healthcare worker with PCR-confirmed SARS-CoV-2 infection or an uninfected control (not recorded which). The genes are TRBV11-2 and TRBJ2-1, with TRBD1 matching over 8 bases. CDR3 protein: CASSFLRTGSHEQFF. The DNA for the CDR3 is TGTGCCAGCAGCTTTTTACGGACAGGGAGCCATGAGCAGTTCTTC. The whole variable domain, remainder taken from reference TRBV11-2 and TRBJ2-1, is EAGVAQSPRYKIIEKRQSVAFWCNPISGHATLYWYQQILGQGPKLLIQFQNNGVVDDSQLPKDRFSAERLKGVDSTLKIQPAKLEDSAVYLCASSFLRTGSHEQFFGPGTRLTVL.